This note documents a single T cell receptor (beta chain) sequence. Its antigen remains unknown. The data belong to a study of cytomegalovirus exposure and HLA in healthy donors. Overall study results and limits: In a later analysis, TCR beta V- and J-gene trimming was associated with a missense DCLRE1C variant. For most subjects, TCR beta sequences were reported to predict HLA-A and HLA-B alleles with accuracy.

Per the germline V gene, CDR1 is SEHNR and CDR2 is FQNEAQ (reference sequence). The CDR3 spans 15 residues. With 5 bases clipped from V and 8 bases from J, the junction kept 5 bases outside the gene matches. The PCR contained 60 Vbeta and 13 Jbeta primers. Method: immunoSEQ multiplex PCR; TCRdb's copy keeps in-frame clones and lacks some. In the table there are 100,000 to 150,000 clones, approximately 10% of which are singletons. The receptor was isolated from a middle-aged woman in good health and CMV-seropositive. This chain joins TRBV7-9 and TRBJ2-1, with TRBD2 identical over 14 bases. The sequenced sample was PBMCs. The CDR3 DNA reads TGTGCCAGCAGCCCGGGGACTAGCGGGGGCTATGAGCAGTTCTTC. The encoded protein is CASSPGTSGGYEQFF.